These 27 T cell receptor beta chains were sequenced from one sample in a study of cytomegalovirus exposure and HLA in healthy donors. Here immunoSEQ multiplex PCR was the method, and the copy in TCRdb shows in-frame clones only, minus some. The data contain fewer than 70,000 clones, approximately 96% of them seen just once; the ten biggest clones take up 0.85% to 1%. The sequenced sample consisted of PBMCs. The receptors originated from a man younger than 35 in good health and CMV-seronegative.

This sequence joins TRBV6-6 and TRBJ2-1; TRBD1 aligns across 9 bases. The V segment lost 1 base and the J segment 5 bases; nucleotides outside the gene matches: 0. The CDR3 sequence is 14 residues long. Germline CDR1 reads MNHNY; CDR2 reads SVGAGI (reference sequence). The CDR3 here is CASSYWTGDNEQFF. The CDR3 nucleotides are TGTGCCAGCAGTTACTGGACAGGGGACAATGAGCAGTTCTTC.

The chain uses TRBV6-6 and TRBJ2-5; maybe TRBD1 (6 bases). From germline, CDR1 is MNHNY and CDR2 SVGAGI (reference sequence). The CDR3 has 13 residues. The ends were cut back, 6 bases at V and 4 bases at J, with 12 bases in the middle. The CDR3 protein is CASRQGWGETQYF. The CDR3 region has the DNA TGTGCCAGCAGACAGGGTTGGGGAGAGACCCAGTACTTC.

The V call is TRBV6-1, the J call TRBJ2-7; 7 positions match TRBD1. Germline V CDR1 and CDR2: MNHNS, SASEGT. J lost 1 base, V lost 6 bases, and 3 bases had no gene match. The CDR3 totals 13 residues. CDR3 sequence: CASRPGGSYEQYF. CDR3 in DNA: TGTGCCAGCAGGCCAGGGGGTTCCTACGAGCAGTACTTC.

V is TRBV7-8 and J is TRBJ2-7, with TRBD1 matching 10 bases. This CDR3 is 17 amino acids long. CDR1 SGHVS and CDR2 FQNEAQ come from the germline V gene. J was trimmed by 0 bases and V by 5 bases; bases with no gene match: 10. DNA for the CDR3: TGTGCCAGCAGCCCCCCGAGGACAGGGGGAATCTCCTACGAGCAGTACTTC. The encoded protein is CASSPPRTGGISYEQYF.

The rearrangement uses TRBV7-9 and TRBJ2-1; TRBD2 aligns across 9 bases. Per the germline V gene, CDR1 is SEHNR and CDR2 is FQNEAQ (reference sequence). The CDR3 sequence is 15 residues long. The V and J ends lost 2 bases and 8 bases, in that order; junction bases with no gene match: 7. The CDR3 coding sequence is TGTGCCAGCAGCTTATCGGGGGGACTAGCCTATGAGCAGTTCTTC. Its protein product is CASSLSGGLAYEQFF.

The DNA for the CDR3 is TGTGCCAGCAGTTACACAGGGACTGAAGCTTTCTTT. Translation gives CASSYTGTEAFF. The V gene is TRBV27, the J gene TRBJ1-1, with D possibly matching TRBD1 (6 bases). Germline V lookup: CDR1 MNHEY, CDR2 SMNVEV (reference sequence). This CDR3 comprises 12 residues. V shed 4 bases and J shed 5 bases, with 8 bases lying between them.

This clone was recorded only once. The CDR3 reads CASSPRLAGTSRYEQFF. The DNA of the CDR3 is TGTGCCAGCAGCCCAAGACTAGCGGGGACCTCTCGGTATGAGCAGTTCTTC. The chain carries TRBV28 and TRBJ2-1, with 11 bases identical to TRBD2. Germline V gives CDR1 MDHEN, CDR2 SYDVKM. The CDR3 sequence is 17 residues long. The junction had 15 bases not matched to a gene; V was cut back by 6 bases and J by 8 bases. The full variable domain, in which reference TRBV28 and TRBJ2-1 provide the parts outside the CDR3, is DVKVTQSSRYLVKRTGEKVFLECVQDMDHENMFWYRQDPGLGLRLIYFSYDVKMKEKGDIPEGYSVSREKKERFSLILESASTNQTSMYLCASSPRLAGTSRYEQFFGPGTRLTVL.

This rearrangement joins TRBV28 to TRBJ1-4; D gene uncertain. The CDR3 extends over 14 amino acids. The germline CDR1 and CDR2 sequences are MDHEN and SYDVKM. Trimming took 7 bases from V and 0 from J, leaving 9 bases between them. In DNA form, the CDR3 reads TGTGCCAGCATGCACAGTGCAACTAATGAAAAACTGTTTTTT. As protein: CASMHSATNEKLFF.

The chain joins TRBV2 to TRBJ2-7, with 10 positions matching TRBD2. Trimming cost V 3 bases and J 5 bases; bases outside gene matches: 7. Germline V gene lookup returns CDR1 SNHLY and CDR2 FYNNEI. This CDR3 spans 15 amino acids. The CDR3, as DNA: TGTGCCAGCAGTGAGGGAGCGGGAGGGCCGGACGAGCAGTACTTC. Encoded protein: CASSEGAGGPDEQYF.

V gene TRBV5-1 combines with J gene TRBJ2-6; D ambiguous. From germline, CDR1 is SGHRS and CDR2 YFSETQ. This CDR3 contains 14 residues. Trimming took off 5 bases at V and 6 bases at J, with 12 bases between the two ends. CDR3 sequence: CASSDTISANVLTF. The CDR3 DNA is TGCGCCAGCAGTGACACCATTTCGGCCAACGTCCTGACTTTC. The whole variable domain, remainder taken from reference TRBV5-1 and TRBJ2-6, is KAGVTQTPRYLIKTRGQQVTLSCSPISGHRSVSWYQQTPGQGLQFLFEYFSETQRNKGNFPGRFSGRQFSNSRSEMNVSTLELGDSALYLCASSDTISANVLTFGAGSRLTVL.

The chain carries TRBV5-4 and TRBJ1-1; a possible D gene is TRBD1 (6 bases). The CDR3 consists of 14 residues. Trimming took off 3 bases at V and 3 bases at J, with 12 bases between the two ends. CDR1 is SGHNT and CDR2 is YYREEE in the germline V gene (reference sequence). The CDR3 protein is CASSWEGGDTEAFF. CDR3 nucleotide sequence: TGTGCCAGCAGCTGGGAAGGGGGGGACACTGAAGCTTTCTTT.

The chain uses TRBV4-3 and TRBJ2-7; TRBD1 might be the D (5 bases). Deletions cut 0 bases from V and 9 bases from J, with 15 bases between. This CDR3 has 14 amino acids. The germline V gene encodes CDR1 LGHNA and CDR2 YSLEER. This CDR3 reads CASSQDRGNSGQYF. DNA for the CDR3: TGCGCCAGCAGCCAAGATAGGGGAAACAGTGGGCAGTACTTC.

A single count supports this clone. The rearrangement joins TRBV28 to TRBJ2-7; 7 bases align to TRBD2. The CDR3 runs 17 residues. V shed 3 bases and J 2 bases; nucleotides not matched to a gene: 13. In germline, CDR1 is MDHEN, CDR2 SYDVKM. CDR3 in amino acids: CASSFGRGEQVTYEQYF. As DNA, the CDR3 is TGTGCCAGCAGTTTTGGCCGGGGGGAACAGGTTACCTACGAGCAGTACTTC.

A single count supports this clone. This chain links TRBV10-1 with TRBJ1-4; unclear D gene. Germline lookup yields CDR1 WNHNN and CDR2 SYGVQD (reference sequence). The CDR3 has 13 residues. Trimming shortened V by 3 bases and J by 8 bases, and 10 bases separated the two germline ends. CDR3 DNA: TGCGCCAGCAGTGATTGGGGAGGCGAAAAACTGTTTTTT. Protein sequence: CASSDWGGEKLFF.

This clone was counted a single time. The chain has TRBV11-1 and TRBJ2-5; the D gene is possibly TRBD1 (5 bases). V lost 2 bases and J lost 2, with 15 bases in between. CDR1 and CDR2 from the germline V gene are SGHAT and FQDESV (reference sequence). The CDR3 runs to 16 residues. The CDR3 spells CASSLLTAWGQETQYF. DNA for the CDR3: TGTGCCAGCAGCTTATTGACAGCGTGGGGTCAAGAGACCCAGTACTTC.

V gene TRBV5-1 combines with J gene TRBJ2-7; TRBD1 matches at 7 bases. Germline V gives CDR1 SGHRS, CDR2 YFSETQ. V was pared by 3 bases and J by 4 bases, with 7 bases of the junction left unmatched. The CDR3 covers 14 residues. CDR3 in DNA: TGCGCCAGCAGCTGGGGGAAGGGACAGTACGAGCAGTACTTC. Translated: CASSWGKGQYEQYF.

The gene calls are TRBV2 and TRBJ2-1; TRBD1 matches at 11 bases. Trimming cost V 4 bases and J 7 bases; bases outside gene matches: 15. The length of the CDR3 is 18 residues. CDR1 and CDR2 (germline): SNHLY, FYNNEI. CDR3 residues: CASSVKGRGQGVWNEQFF. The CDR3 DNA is TGTGCCAGCAGTGTGAAGGGTAGGGGACAGGGGGTTTGGAATGAGCAGTTCTTC.

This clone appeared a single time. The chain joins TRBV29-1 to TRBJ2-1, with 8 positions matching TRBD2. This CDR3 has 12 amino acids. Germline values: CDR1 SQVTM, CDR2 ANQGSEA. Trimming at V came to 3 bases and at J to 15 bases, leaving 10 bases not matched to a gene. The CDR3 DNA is TGCAGCGTTGACGTGGGGTGGCGGGAGGTGTTCTTC. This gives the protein CSVDVGWREVFF.

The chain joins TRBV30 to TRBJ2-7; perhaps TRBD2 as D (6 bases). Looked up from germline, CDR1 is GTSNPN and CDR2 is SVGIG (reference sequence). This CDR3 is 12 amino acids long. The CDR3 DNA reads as TGTGCGTACGGGGGAATTGGGGACGAGCAGTACTTC. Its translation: CAYGGIGDEQYF.

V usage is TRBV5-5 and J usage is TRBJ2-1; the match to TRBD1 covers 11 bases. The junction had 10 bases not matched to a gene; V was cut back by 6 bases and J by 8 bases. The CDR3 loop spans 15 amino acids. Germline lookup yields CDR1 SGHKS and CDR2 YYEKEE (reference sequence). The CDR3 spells CASTVGDRGIDEQFF. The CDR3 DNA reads TGTGCCAGCACTGTAGGGGACAGGGGGATCGATGAGCAGTTCTTC. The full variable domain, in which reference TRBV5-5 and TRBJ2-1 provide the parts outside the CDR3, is DAGVTQSPTHLIKTRGQQVTLRCSPISGHKSVSWYQQVLGQGPQFIFQYYEKEERGRGNFPDRFSARQFPNYSSELNVNALLLGDSALYLCASTVGDRGIDEQFFGPGTRLTVL.

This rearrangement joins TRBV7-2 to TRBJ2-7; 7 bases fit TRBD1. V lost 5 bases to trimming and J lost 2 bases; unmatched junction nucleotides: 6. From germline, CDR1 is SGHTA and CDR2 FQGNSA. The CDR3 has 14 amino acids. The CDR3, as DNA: TGTGCCAGCAGCGCTCGACAGGGACCCTACGAGCAGTACTTC. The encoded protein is CASSARQGPYEQYF.

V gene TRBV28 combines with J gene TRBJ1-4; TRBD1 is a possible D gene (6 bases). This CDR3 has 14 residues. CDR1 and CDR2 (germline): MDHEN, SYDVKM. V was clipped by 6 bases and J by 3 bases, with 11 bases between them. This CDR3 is CASSLQGANEKLFF. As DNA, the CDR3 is TGTGCCAGCAGCTTACAGGGCGCTAATGAAAAACTGTTTTTT.

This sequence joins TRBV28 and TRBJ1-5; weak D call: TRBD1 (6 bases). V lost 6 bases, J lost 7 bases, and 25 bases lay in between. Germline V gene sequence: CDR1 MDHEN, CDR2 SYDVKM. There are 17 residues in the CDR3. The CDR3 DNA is TGTGCCAGCAGCTCAACTTTGGGGGCGCCAGTCGGGCAGCCCCAGCATTTT. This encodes CASSSTLGAPVGQPQHF.

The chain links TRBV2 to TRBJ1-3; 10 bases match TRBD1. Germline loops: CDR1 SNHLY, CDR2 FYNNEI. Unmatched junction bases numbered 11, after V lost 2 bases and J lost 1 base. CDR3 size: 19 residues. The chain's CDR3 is CASSEFPGQGIASGNTIYF. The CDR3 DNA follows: TGTGCCAGCAGTGAATTTCCGGGACAGGGGATAGCATCTGGAAACACCATATATTTT.

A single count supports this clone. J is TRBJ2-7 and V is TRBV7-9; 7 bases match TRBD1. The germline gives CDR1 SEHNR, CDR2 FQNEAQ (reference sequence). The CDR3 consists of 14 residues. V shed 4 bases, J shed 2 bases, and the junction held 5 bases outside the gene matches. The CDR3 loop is CASSYTGVTYEQYF. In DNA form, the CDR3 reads TGTGCCAGCAGCTATACAGGGGTGACCTACGAGCAGTACTTC.

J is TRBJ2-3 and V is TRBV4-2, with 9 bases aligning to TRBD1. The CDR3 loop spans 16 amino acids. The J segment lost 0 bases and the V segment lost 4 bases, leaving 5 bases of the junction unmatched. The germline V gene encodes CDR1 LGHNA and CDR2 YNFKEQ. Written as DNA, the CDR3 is TGTGCCAGCAGCCCCTCCGGGACAGGGAGCACAGATACGCAGTATTTT. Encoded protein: CASSPSGTGSTDTQYF.

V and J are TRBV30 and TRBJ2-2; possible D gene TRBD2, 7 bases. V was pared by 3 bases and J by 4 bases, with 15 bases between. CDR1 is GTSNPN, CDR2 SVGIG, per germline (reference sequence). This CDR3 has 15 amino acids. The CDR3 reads CAWRGGRVGTGELFF. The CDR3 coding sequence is TGTGCCTGGAGGGGGGGGCGCGTCGGCACCGGGGAGCTGTTTTTT. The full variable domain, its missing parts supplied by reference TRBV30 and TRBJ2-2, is SQTIHQWPATLVQPVGSPLSLECTVEGTSNPNLYWYRQAAGRGLQLLFYSVGIGQISSEVPQNLSASRPQDRQFILSSKKLLLSDSGFYLCAWRGGRVGTGELFFGEGSRLTVL.